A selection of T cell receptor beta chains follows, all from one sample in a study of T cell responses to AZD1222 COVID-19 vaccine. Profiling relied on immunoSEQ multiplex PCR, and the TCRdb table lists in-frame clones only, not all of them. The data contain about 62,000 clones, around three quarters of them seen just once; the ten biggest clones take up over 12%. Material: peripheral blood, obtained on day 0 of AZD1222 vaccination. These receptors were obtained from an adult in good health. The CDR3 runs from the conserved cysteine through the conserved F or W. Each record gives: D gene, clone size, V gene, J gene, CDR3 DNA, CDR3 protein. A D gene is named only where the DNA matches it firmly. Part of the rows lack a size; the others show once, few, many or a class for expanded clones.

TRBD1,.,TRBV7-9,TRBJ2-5,TGTGCCAGCAGCCGGTTAGGGACAGGGGTTCAAGAGACCCAGTACTTC,CASSRLGTGVQETQYF
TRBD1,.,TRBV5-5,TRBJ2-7,TGTGCCAGCAGCCTGGACAGGGCCAACTACGAGCAGTACTTC,CASSLDRANYEQYF
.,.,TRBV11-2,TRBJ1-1,TGTGCCAGCAGCTCACTGGATGGCAGAGAAGCTTTCTTT,CASSSLDGREAFF
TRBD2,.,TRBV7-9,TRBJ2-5,TGTGCCAGCACCCTAGCGGGGGAGTATGGGGAGACCCAGTACTTC,CASTLAGEYGETQYF
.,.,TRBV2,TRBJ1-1,TGTGCCAGCAGCAGGGAAGCGTCGGGGACTGAAGCTTTCTTT,CASSREASGTEAFF
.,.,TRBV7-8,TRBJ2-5,TGTGCCAGCAGCCGAAAAGAGACCCAGTACTTC,CASSRKETQYF
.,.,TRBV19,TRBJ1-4,TGTGCCAGTAGTATACCAGGACGTCGGGAAAAACTGTTTTTT,CASSIPGRREKLFF
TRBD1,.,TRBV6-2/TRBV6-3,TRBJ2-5,TGTGCCAGCAGCATCCGGGACAGGCAAGAGACCCAGTACTTC,CASSIRDRQETQYF
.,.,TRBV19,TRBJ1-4,TGTGCCAGTAGTCAGCTTGCAACTAATGAAAAACTGTTTTTT,CASSQLATNEKLFF
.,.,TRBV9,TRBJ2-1,TGTGCCAGCAGCGTGGGCGGACAGATTTACAATGAGCAGTTCTTC,CASSVGGQIYNEQFF
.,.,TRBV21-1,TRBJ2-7,TGTGCCAGCAACGAAAACGTTCCAGGGGGCAGGCCTGATACCACCGAGCAGTACTTC,CASNENVPGGRPDTTEQYF
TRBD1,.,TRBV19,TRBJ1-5,TGTGCCAGTACCCCAAGAATCCGGACAGGGGGGCGGAATCAGCCCCAGCATTTT,CASTPRIRTGGRNQPQHF
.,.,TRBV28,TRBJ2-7,TGTGCCAGCAGTTCCCCAGACTGGAAGAGCTCCTACGAGCAGTACTTC,CASSSPDWKSSYEQYF
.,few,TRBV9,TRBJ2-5,TGTGCCAGCAGCAGTAGTGATTGGGGCGGGGTGGAGACCCAGTACTTC,CASSSSDWGGVETQYF
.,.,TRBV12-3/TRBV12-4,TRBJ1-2,TGTGCCAGCAGTCGACAGGATACTAATGGCTACACCTTC,CASSRQDTNGYTF
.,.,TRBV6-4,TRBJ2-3,TGTGCCAGCAGTGTTAACGGGGGCACAGATACGCAGTATTTT,CASSVNGGTDTQYF
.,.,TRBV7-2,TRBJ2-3,TGTGCCAGCAGCGCTGGGGGGGGCTCGACCGGCACGCAGTATTTT,CASSAGGGSTGTQYF
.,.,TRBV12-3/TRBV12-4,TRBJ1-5,TGTGCCAGCAGTTTTGGGCCCGGGCAGCCCCAGCATTTT,CASSFGPGQPQHF
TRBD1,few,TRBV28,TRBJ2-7,TGTGCCAGCAGTTTCAGGGGGCAGTACGAGCAGTACTTC,CASSFRGQYEQYF
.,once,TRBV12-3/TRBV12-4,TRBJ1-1,TGTGCCAGCAGTTTAGGGCCGGGGGAAGCTTTCTTT,CASSLGPGEAFF
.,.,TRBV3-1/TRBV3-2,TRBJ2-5,TGTGCCAGCAGCCAAGAGTTCGGGGGGCCTTTGGAGACCCAGTACTTC,CASSQEFGGPLETQYF
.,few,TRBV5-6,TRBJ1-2,TGTGCCAGCAGCTCCTCAGGAAATTATGGCTACACCTTC,CASSSSGNYGYTF